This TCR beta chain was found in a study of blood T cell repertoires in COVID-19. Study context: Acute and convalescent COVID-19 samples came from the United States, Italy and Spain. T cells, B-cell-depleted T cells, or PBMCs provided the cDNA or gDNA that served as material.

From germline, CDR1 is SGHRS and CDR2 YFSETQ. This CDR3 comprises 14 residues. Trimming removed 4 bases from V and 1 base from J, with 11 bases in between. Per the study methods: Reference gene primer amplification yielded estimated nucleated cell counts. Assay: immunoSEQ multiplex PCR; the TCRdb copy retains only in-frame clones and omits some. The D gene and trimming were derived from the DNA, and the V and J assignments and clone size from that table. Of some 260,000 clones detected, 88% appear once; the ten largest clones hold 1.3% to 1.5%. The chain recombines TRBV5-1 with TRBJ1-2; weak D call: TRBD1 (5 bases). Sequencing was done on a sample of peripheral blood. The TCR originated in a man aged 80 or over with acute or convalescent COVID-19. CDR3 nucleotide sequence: TGCGCCAGCAGCCTGGCGGGGGGTAACTATGGCTACACCTTC. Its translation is CASSLAGGNYGYTF.